Below, 20 T cell receptor beta chains from the same sample are listed, as sequenced in a study of T cell responses to AZD1222 COVID-19 vaccine (dated by TCRdb to about 2021). The sample's time point label is to be understood as: baseline before first vaccination. This specimen's treatment or condition label, interpreted: meningococcal conjugate vaccine given as trial control. Libraries were prepared through the immunoSEQ multiplex PCR assay. Entries here come from immuneACCESS through TCRdb and include only in-frame sequences with V and J called. Some clones fail to appear in such tables; in the studies checked, an unresolved V gene covers under half of the shortfall, and the cause of the remainder is unknown. The table for this sample lists some 150,000 clones; about nine tenths of them were counted only once. Jointly, the top ten make up about 5.1% of the sample. The source was peripheral blood, collected on day 0 of MenACWY control vaccination. The receptors derive from an adult in good health.

The gene calls are TRBV9 and TRBJ2-2; D is unresolved. The ends were cut back, 4 bases at V and 5 bases at J, with 15 bases in the middle. CDR3 length: 15 residues. From germline, CDR1 is SGDLS and CDR2 YYNGEE. This CDR3 reads CASSPWTLETGELFF. The CDR3 DNA is TGTGCCAGCAGCCCGTGGACCTTGGAAACCGGGGAGCTGTTTTTT.

This clone was found a few times. The CDR3 region has the DNA TGTGCCAGCAGCTGGGGACAGGTGGCTCAGCCCCAGCATTTT. It is translated as CASSWGQVAQPQHF. The chain recombines TRBV3-1 (or the pseudogene TRBV3-2) with TRBJ1-5; 8 bases fit TRBD1. Germline V CDR1 and CDR2: LGHDT, YNNKEL (reference sequence). Losses at the gene ends were 5 bases for V and 6 bases for J; bases not matched to a gene: 6. This CDR3 is 14 amino acids long.

The chain is built from TRBV5-1 and TRBJ2-1, with D tentatively TRBD1 or TRBD2 (5 bases each). Between the trimmed V and J ends, which lost 4 bases and 3 bases, there was a span of 17 bases. The germline gives CDR1 SGHRS, CDR2 YFSETQ. The CDR3 totals 16 residues. CDR3 sequence (DNA): TGCGCCAGCAGCACCCAGACGGGGCAATTCTACAATGAGCAGTTCTTC. This gives the protein CASSTQTGQFYNEQFF.

In the case of this clone: Other DNA sequences in the same sample also yield this CDR3. This chain connects TRBV5-1 to TRBJ1-6, with 7 bases aligning to TRBD1. The V gene's germline CDR1 is SGHRS and CDR2 YFSETQ. Losses at the gene ends were 3 bases for V and 7 bases for J; bases not matched to a gene: 13. CDR3 length equals 17 residues. Here the CDR3 DNA reads TGCGCCAGCAGCTGGATTGGACAGGCCGGGGGGAATTCACCCCTCCACTTT. Translation: CASSWIGQAGGNSPLHF.

The chain recombines TRBV30 with TRBJ1-5, with 8 bases fitting TRBD1. The germline V gene has CDR1 GTSNPN and CDR2 SVGIG (reference sequence). The CDR3 is 15 residues long. The V gene end was trimmed by 3 bases and the J gene end by 2 bases; junction bases not matched to a gene: 6. CDR3 nucleotide sequence: TGTGCCTGGAGACCCCCAGGGGGCCGCAATCAGCCCCAGCATTTT. It yields the protein CAWRPPGGRNQPQHF.

J is TRBJ1-2 and V is TRBV27; a weak D match, TRBD1 (5 bases). The CDR3 sequence is 14 residues long. Trimming stripped 2 bases from V and 3 bases from J, with 10 bases between. CDR1 and CDR2 from the germline V gene are MNHEY and SMNVEV (reference sequence). CDR3 sequence reads: CASSLQGRDYGYTF. In DNA, the CDR3 is TGTGCCAGCAGTTTACAGGGTAGGGACTATGGCTACACCTTC.

The chain joins TRBV7-9 to TRBJ2-7; 9 bases are a match to TRBD1. The V and J ends lost 4 bases and 0 bases, in that order; junction bases with no gene match: 4. This CDR3 is 15 amino acids long. Germline V gene data show CDR1 as SEHNR and CDR2 as FQNEAQ (reference sequence). CDR3 in amino acids: CASSSDRGRSYEQYV. The CDR3 DNA follows: TGTGCCAGCAGCTCGGACAGGGGCCGCTCCTACGAGCAGTACGTC.

This clone was recorded only once. The V and J genes are TRBV6-6 and TRBJ2-3; TRBD2 matches at 7 bases. Unmatched junction bases numbered 14, after V lost 5 bases and J lost 0 bases. In germline, CDR1 is MNHNY, CDR2 SVGAGI (reference sequence). CDR3 length: 18 residues. In nucleotides, the CDR3 is TGTGCCAGCAGTCAACCTCGACCAGCGGGACTAAGCACAGATACGCAGTATTTT. This codes for CASSQPRPAGLSTDTQYF.

V is TRBV5-6 and J is TRBJ1-3; D call uncertain. The CDR3 covers 16 residues. Germline CDR1 reads SGHDT; CDR2 reads YYEEEE. The V gene lost 4 bases and the J gene lost 1 base, with 15 bases spanning the gap. In nucleotides, the CDR3 is TGTGCCAGCAGCCCCCGGCGGCTGAAATCTGGAAACACCATATATTTT. Its protein is CASSPRRLKSGNTIYF. Full variable domain (outside the CDR3, taken from reference TRBV5-6 and TRBJ1-3): DAGVTQSPTHLIKTRGQQVTLRCSPKSGHDTVSWYQQALGQGPQFIFQYYEEEERQRGNFPDRFSGHQFPNYSSELNVNALLLGDSALYLCASSPRRLKSGNTIYFGEGSWLTVV.

J is TRBJ2-1 and V is TRBV19; TRBD2 aligns across 7 bases. The CDR3 length is 12 residues. J was trimmed by 6 bases and V by 6 bases; bases with no gene match: 2. Germline V gene sequence: CDR1 LNHDA, CDR2 SQIVND (reference sequence). The chain's CDR3 is CASSGTTNEQFF. As DNA, the CDR3 is TGTGCCAGTAGCGGGACTACCAATGAGCAGTTCTTC.

The chain links TRBV7-2 to TRBJ1-1, with unresolved D. The CDR3 extends over 13 amino acids. V gave up 2 bases and J gave up 7 bases, with 11 bases separating them. CDR1 is SGHTA and CDR2 is FQGNSA in the germline V gene. The CDR3 DNA reads as TGTGCCAGCAGCTTAACGGGGAGAAATGAAGCTTTCTTT. Its translation: CASSLTGRNEAFF. Complete variable domain (other parts from reference TRBV7-2 and TRBJ1-1): GAGVSQSPSNKVTEKGKDVELRCDPISGHTALYWYRQSLGQGLEFLIYFQGNSAPDKSGLPSDRFSAERTGGSVSTLTIQRTQQEDSAVYLCASSLTGRNEAFFGQGTRLTVV.

This chain joins TRBV7-9 and TRBJ1-6; D might be TRBD1 (5 bases). CDR1 and CDR2 from the germline V gene are SEHNR and FQNEAQ (reference sequence). Trimming left V 5 bases short and J 10 bases short, with 9 bases between. CDR3 length: 12 amino acids. The CDR3 bases are TGTGCCAGCAGCCTGGGGACCTCACCCCTCCACTTT. The encoded protein is CASSLGTSPLHF.

V gene TRBV5-5 combines with J gene TRBJ1-5; maybe TRBD1 (5 bases). The length of the CDR3 is 15 residues. CDR1 SGHKS and CDR2 YYEKEE come from the germline V gene (reference sequence). Trimming stripped 0 bases from V and 5 bases from J, with 12 bases between. The CDR3 coding sequence is TGTGCCAGCAGCTTGGTTGAGGGGCGGCATCAGCCCCAGCATTTT. Translation gives CASSLVEGRHQPQHF.

V usage is TRBV2 and J usage is TRBJ1-2; no reliable D call. The germline V and J ends were trimmed by 3 bases and 7 bases, with 3 bases remaining between them. From germline, CDR1 is SNHLY and CDR2 FYNNEI. The CDR3 length is 10 residues. Here the CDR3 reads CASSDCGYTF. CDR3 nucleotide sequence: TGTGCCAGCAGTGATTGTGGCTACACCTTC.

CDR3 DNA sequence: TGTGCCAGCAGCCCAGATCGGGCCTACGAGCAGTACTTC. As protein: CASSPDRAYEQYF. The J gene is TRBJ2-7, the V gene TRBV7-6; D ambiguous. Germline V gene lookup returns CDR1 SGHVS and CDR2 FNYEAQ. The CDR3 is made up of 13 amino acids. Trimming stripped 5 bases from V and 2 bases from J, with 10 bases between.

With regard to this clone: This same CDR3 is encoded by further DNA sequences in the sample. This chain joins TRBV18 and TRBJ1-1; D may be TRBD1 (5 bases). CDR1 KGHSH and CDR2 LQKENI come from the germline V gene. With 1 base removed from V and 3 bases from J, the gap between germline ends came to 6 bases. The CDR3 spans 13 residues. The CDR3 region is CASSPRGDTEAFF. For the CDR3, the DNA is TGTGCCAGCTCACCACGAGGGGACACTGAAGCTTTCTTT.

The chain couples TRBV7-9 to TRBJ1-2, with 8 bases that match TRBD1. The germline V gene encodes CDR1 SEHNR and CDR2 FQNEAQ (reference sequence). J was trimmed by 2 bases and V by 4 bases; bases with no gene match: 6. The CDR3 spans 15 residues. CDR3 loop: CASSSPRGPNYGYTF. In DNA, the CDR3 is TGTGCCAGCAGCTCACCCAGGGGGCCCAACTATGGCTACACCTTC.

This rearrangement joins TRBV6-5 to TRBJ1-5; 9 positions agree with TRBD1. With V trimmed by 6 bases and J by 2 bases, 5 bases remained unmatched. The CDR3 is made up of 15 amino acids. Germline CDR1 is MNHEY and CDR2 is SVGAGI. The DNA for the CDR3 is TGTGCCAGCAGGAGTACAGGGGGCGGCAATCAGCCCCAGCATTTT. The encoded protein is CASRSTGGGNQPQHF.

The chain is built from TRBV5-1 and TRBJ2-1; D call uncertain. The V end lost 0 bases, the J end lost 1 base, and 8 bases lay between the germline ends. CDR1 and CDR2 (germline): SGHRS, YFSETQ. The CDR3 totals 15 residues. This CDR3 reads CASSLDRASYNEQFF. The CDR3 DNA reads TGCGCCAGCAGCTTGGATAGGGCTTCCTACAATGAGCAGTTCTTC.

This CDR3 reads CASSQDRSWTDTQYF. CDR3 in DNA: TGTGCCAGCAGCCAGGACAGAAGTTGGACAGATACGCAGTATTTT. The V call is TRBV5-6, the J call TRBJ2-3; D possibly corresponds to TRBD1 (6 bases). CDR1 SGHDT and CDR2 YYEEEE come from the germline V gene. The CDR3 loop spans 15 amino acids. The V end was cut by 4 bases, the J end by 3 bases, with 15 bases between.